This T cell receptor beta chain was sequenced in a study of beta chain features in type 1 diabetes. Across the study: There were around 100,000,000 sorted cells examined across all samples.

As to this clone: The target antigen is unknown.

The study, taken as a whole, reports: Within each of all four CD4+ subsets, Type 1 diabetes patients had TCRB CDR3s that were moderately but significantly shorter.

Sorting with CD45RO/CCR7/CD25/CD127/CD95/CD27 yielded naive, central memory, regulatory and stem-like memory CD4+ cells. Every bit of the isolated RNA underwent reverse transcription, so sequencing read expressed TCRB transcripts. The table came from immunoSEQ multiplex PCR; TCRdb's copy has only in-frame clones and leaves some out. The profile shows around 340,000 clones, 7% to 10% of them singletons. This CDR3 comprises 11 residues. V was pared by 5 bases and J by 10 bases, with 12 bases between. Germline V CDR1 and CDR2: SGHDT, YYEEEE. The specimen sequenced was central memory CD4+ T cells from blood. The gene calls are TRBV5-6 and TRBJ1-2; D possibly corresponds to TRBD1 (6 bases). The clonotype comes from a man aged 25-40 years with type 1 diabetes. This chain's CDR3 is CASRDRFDYTF. In DNA form, the CDR3 reads TGTGCCAGCAGGGACAGATTTGACTACACCTTC.